These 9 T cell receptor beta chains were all obtained from the same sample, sequenced in a study of OX40 agonist ivuxolimab in advanced cancers. The method was immunoSEQ multiplex PCR; TCRdb's version includes in-frame clones alone and lacks a portion of them. The sample gives about 88,000 clones, approximately 85% of which show up once; approximately 0.2% is in the top ten. The source material was CD4+ or CD8+ T cells sorted from blood, sampled in a trial of the OX40 agonist ivuxolimab. The source of these receptors is an adult with an advanced solid tumor such as melanoma, head and neck, liver or kidney cancer.

This chain connects TRBV4-2 to TRBJ2-3; 9 bases match TRBD2. V was pared by 5 bases and J by 0 bases, with 18 bases of the junction left unmatched. There are 20 residues in the CDR3. The V gene's germline CDR1 is LGHNA and CDR2 YNFKEQ. CDR3 nucleotides: TGTGCCAGCAGCTCACGACCAGACAGCCCGGGACTAGCTAGCACAGATACGCAGTATTTT. Protein sequence: CASSSRPDSPGLASTDTQYF.

This chain connects TRBV4-2 to TRBJ2-7, with D possibly being TRBD1 or TRBD2 (6 bases each). The CDR3 extends over 16 amino acids. V was cut by 4 bases and J by 4 bases, with 20 bases left in between. Germline V lookup: CDR1 LGHNA, CDR2 YNFKEQ. DNA of the CDR3: TGTGCCAGCAGCCGTGGGTGGGGGGCACAAGGTTACGAGCAGTACTTC. As protein: CASSRGWGAQGYEQYF.

The chain has TRBV7-8 and TRBJ2-4; a possible D gene is TRBD2 (5 bases). V was shortened by 1 base and J by 6 bases, with 19 bases between the two germline ends. Germline V gene data show CDR1 as SGHVS and CDR2 as FQNEAQ. CDR3 length equals 17 residues. CDR3 residues: CASSLEEPGSVRNIQYF. The CDR3, as DNA: TGTGCCAGCAGCTTAGAAGAACCGGGATCCGTACGAAACATTCAGTACTTC. Complete variable domain (other parts from reference TRBV7-8 and TRBJ2-4): GAGVSQSPRYKVAKRGQDVALRCDPISGHVSLFWYQQALGQGPEFLTYFQNEAQLDKSGLPSDRFFAERPEGSVSTLKIQRTQQEDSAVYLCASSLEEPGSVRNIQYFGAGTRLSVL.

This clone has a handful of counts. This chain uses TRBV6-5 with TRBJ2-1; D remains unclear. CDR3 length: 15 residues. V was trimmed by 6 bases and J by 0 bases, leaving 12 bases between them. Germline CDR1 and CDR2: MNHEY and SVGAGI. The CDR3 DNA follows: TGTGCCAGCAGCCCCTGGGTCAGCTCCTACAATGAGCAGTTCTTC. As protein: CASSPWVSSYNEQFF.

The V gene is TRBV2, the J gene TRBJ2-3; D not resolved. The CDR3 has 12 residues. Germline V CDR1 and CDR2: SNHLY, FYNNEI. Trimming pared 2 bases from V and 8 bases from J, leaving 8 bases between. CDR3 nucleotides: TGTGCCAGCAGTGAATACACGGGTACGCAGTATTTT. Translation: CASSEYTGTQYF.

The chain links TRBV4-3 to TRBJ2-2, with D possibly called TRBD1 or TRBD2 (5 bases each). In germline, CDR1 is LGHNA, CDR2 YSLEER. With 7 bases removed from V and 0 bases from J, the gap between germline ends came to 18 bases. The CDR3 runs 17 residues. The CDR3 DNA reads as TGCGCCAGCACCACCGGGGAGCTGGGGGCGAACACCGGGGAGCTGTTTTTT. The encoded protein is CASTTGELGANTGELFF.

This clone appeared once. The rearrangement joins TRBV27 to TRBJ2-7, with 10 bases lining up with TRBD1. Germline V CDR1 and CDR2: MNHEY, SMNVEV (reference sequence). Trimming at V came to 6 bases and at J to 2 bases, leaving 7 bases not matched to a gene. This CDR3 comprises 15 residues. CDR3 region: CASRDPGQGTYEQYF. In DNA, the CDR3 is TGTGCCAGCAGAGATCCGGGACAGGGGACCTACGAGCAGTACTTC.

V gene TRBV19 combines with J gene TRBJ2-3; TRBD2 aligns across 8 bases. The CDR3 is 13 residues long. Trimming took 9 bases from V and 6 from J; bases not matched to a gene: 8. Per the germline V gene, CDR1 is LNHDA and CDR2 is SQIVND (reference sequence). CDR3 in DNA: TGTGCCAGCTCCGGGACTAGAGGGGATACGCAGTATTTT. This encodes CASSGTRGDTQYF.

The chain employs TRBV4-1 and TRBJ1-4, with D perhaps TRBD1 (6 bases). In germline, CDR1 is MGHRA, CDR2 YSYEKL. Trimming pared 1 base from V and 5 bases from J, leaving 14 bases between. The length of the CDR3 is 16 residues. CDR3 coding DNA: TGCGCCAGCAGCCAAGCTCCCGGGACACCGAATGAAAAACTGTTTTTT. This codes for CASSQAPGTPNEKLFF.